The clone carrying this T cell receptor beta chain was counted a few times. Its antigen is not identified. The CDR3 spans 13 residues. CDR1 is SEHNR, CDR2 FQNEAQ, per germline (reference sequence). The V end lost 3 bases, the J end lost 8 bases, and 11 bases lay between the germline ends. Using immunoSEQ multiplex PCR, the repertoire was profiled, and TCRdb retains in-frame clones only, with some absent. The profile shows roughly 46,000 clones, roughly 81% of them singletons. These data belong to a study of STAT3 mutations in large granular lymphocyte leukemia. Regarding the study as a whole: Some patients had persisting codominant clonotypes that could mask small clones. At least one immunodominant TCR beta clonotype appeared in every T-cell large granular lymphocyte leukemia patient.

This TCR derives from a human donor with T large granular lymphocyte leukemia. Some clones in this sample may be carry-over from other donors' samples. Specimen: PBMCs. The chain employs TRBV7-9 and TRBJ2-1; D call uncertain. CDR3 sequence: CASSFQGLDEQFF. CDR3 nucleotides: TGTGCCAGCAGCTTTCAAGGGCTTGATGAGCAGTTCTTC.